The 25 T cell receptor beta chains presented below share a single source sample, sequenced in a study of a mutant IDH1 vaccine in newly diagnosed glioma. Time point of the sample: week 35, safety follow-up. One vaccine dose held 300 ug of mutant IDH1 20-mer peptide and came with topical imiquimod. Generated by immunoSEQ multiplex PCR, the TCRdb table keeps only in-frame clones and is missing some. The sample contains some 54,000 clones, around four fifths of which appear only once. Antigen specificity for these receptors is unknown. This sample comprised PBMCs, obtained from a glioma patient whose treatment included an IDH1 peptide vaccine. These receptor sequences come from a young woman with glioma.

V and J are TRBV7-9 and TRBJ1-4, with 7 bases identical to TRBD1. Unmatched junction bases numbered 8, after V lost 5 bases and J lost 5 bases. This CDR3 has 15 amino acids. Germline CDR1 reads SEHNR; CDR2 reads FQNEAQ (reference sequence). The CDR3 reads CASSPRDSENEKLFF. The CDR3 bases are TGTGCCAGCAGCCCAAGGGACAGTGAGAATGAAAAACTGTTTTTT.

The V call is TRBV2, the J call TRBJ1-1, with 8 bases matching TRBD1. CDR1 SNHLY and CDR2 FYNNEI come from the germline V gene. Trimming cost V 5 bases and J 10 bases; bases outside gene matches: 3. The CDR3 sequence is 11 residues long. CDR3 residues: CASSRDRGAFF. The CDR3 bases are TGTGCCAGCAGTCGCGACAGGGGAGCTTTCTTT.

V usage is TRBV6-5 and J usage is TRBJ1-4; D might be TRBD1 (6 bases). Germline CDR1 reads MNHEY; CDR2 reads SVGAGI. This CDR3 spans 14 amino acids. V was shortened by 0 bases and J by 5 bases, with 7 bases between the two germline ends. The CDR3 nucleotides are TGTGCCAGCAGTTACTCAACAGGGAATGAAAAACTGTTTTTT. Protein: CASSYSTGNEKLFF.

The J gene is TRBJ1-5, the V gene TRBV9; tentative D call: TRBD1 (5 bases). Between the trimmed V and J ends, which lost 0 bases and 9 bases, there was a span of 10 bases. The CDR3 contains 13 residues. Germline CDR1 SGDLS, CDR2 YYNGEE. CDR3 residues: CASSVAGSGPQHF. In nucleotides, the CDR3 is TGTGCCAGCAGCGTAGCAGGGTCGGGGCCCCAGCATTTT.

This chain connects TRBV14 to TRBJ1-2; weak D call: TRBD1 (6 bases). The CDR3 length is 14 residues. Germline V gene lookup returns CDR1 SGHDN and CDR2 FVKESK. Trimming pared 5 bases from V and 5 bases from J, leaving 15 bases between. The CDR3 DNA is TGTGCCAGCAGCGGCATGCCCAGGGGATATGGCTACACCTTC. Residues: CASSGMPRGYGYTF.

The V call is TRBV18, the J call TRBJ2-5; D is uncertain. CDR1 is KGHSH, CDR2 LQKENI, per germline. This CDR3 comprises 13 residues. With 3 bases removed from V and 1 base from J, the gap between germline ends came to 6 bases. CDR3 sequence (DNA): TGTGCCAGCTCACCCCATCCCCAAGAGACCCAGTACTTC. Amino acids: CASSPHPQETQYF.

This clone appeared a single time. This rearrangement joins TRBV7-2 to TRBJ1-2; maybe TRBD1 (6 bases). Trimming pared 7 bases from V and 5 bases from J, leaving 17 bases between. The CDR3 is 14 residues long. Germline assignment: CDR1 SGHTA and CDR2 FQGNSA. The CDR3 DNA follows: TGTGCCAGCACCAACGAGGGGGTCGGGTATGGCTACACCTTC. This translates into CASTNEGVGYGYTF.

V usage is TRBV9 and J usage is TRBJ2-3, with unresolved D. The CDR3 has 13 residues. Trimming pared 3 bases from V and 2 bases from J, leaving 7 bases between. The germline V gene encodes CDR1 SGDLS and CDR2 YYNGEE. Here the CDR3 DNA reads TGTGCCAGCAGCGGGCTAAACACAGATACGCAGTATTTT. Amino acids: CASSGLNTDTQYF.

The rearrangement joins TRBV27 to TRBJ1-1; D perhaps matches TRBD1 (5 bases). Germline CDR1 MNHEY, CDR2 SMNVEV (reference sequence). This CDR3 is 15 amino acids long. V gave up 9 bases and J gave up 5 bases, with 22 bases separating them. CDR3 region: CARNSHGGSNTEAFF. In nucleotides, the CDR3 is TGTGCCAGGAACTCACATGGGGGAAGTAATACTGAAGCTTTCTTT.

The chain recombines TRBV5-1 with TRBJ1-6, with D possibly TRBD1 on 5 matching bases. Germline V lookup: CDR1 SGHRS, CDR2 YFSETQ. The CDR3 covers 16 residues. V gave up 0 bases and J gave up 6 bases, with 13 bases separating them. This CDR3 reads CASSLGWGSVNSPLHF. CDR3 nucleotide sequence: TGCGCCAGCAGCTTGGGATGGGGCTCCGTTAATTCACCCCTCCACTTT.

The chain combines TRBV11-2 with TRBJ2-1; 11 bases are shared with TRBD2. The CDR3 totals 15 residues. Germline V gives CDR1 SGHAT, CDR2 FQNNGV. Trimming took 5 bases from V and 8 from J; bases not matched to a gene: 8. Here the CDR3 reads CASSRTSGSVYEQFF. The CDR3 nucleotides read TGTGCCAGCAGCCGCACTAGCGGGAGTGTCTATGAGCAGTTCTTC.

The chain couples TRBV7-2 to TRBJ1-2; 12 bases agree with TRBD1. V shed 5 bases and J 4 bases; nucleotides not matched to a gene: 5. The CDR3 is made up of 15 amino acids. The germline gives CDR1 SGHTA, CDR2 FQGNSA. The CDR3, as DNA: TGTGCCAGCAGCCCTGGGACAGGGGGCTCCTATGGCTACACCTTC. Residues: CASSPGTGGSYGYTF. Using reference TRBV7-2 and TRBJ1-2 for the parts outside the CDR3, the full variable domain is GAGVSQSPSNKVTEKGKDVELRCDPISGHTALYWYRQSLGQGLEFLIYFQGNSAPDKSGLPSDRFSAERTGGSVSTLTIQRTQQEDSAVYLCASSPGTGGSYGYTFGSGTRLTVV.

This clone was detected only once. J is TRBJ2-3 and V is TRBV4-1, with D possibly TRBD2 on 5 matching bases. CDR3 length equals 14 residues. The germline V gene has CDR1 MGHRA and CDR2 YSYEKL. V lost 0 bases to trimming and J lost 6 bases, with 10 bases between them. The DNA for the CDR3 is TGCGCCAGCAGCCAAGACCCCGCTAGCGATACGCAGTATTTT. It is translated as CASSQDPASDTQYF.

This chain joins TRBV5-4 and TRBJ2-7; tentative D call: TRBD2 (6 bases). V lost 4 bases, J lost 7 bases, and 18 bases lay in between. The CDR3 runs to 14 residues. From germline, CDR1 is SGHNT and CDR2 YYREEE (reference sequence). The CDR3 spells CASSPAWVGGEQYF. CDR3 in DNA: TGTGCCAGCAGCCCAGCTTGGGTAGGAGGGGAGCAGTACTTC.

The chain carries TRBV27 and TRBJ1-3; D possibly corresponds to TRBD1 (6 bases). Per germline, CDR1 MNHEY and CDR2 SMNVEV (reference sequence). The V end lost 5 bases, the J end lost 4 bases, and 12 bases lay between the germline ends. The CDR3 has 14 amino acids. CDR3 residues: CASSTRGRGNTIYF. The CDR3 nucleotides read TGTGCCAGCAGTACTCGGGGGCGAGGAAACACCATATATTTT.

This rearrangement joins TRBV2 to TRBJ1-1; D gene uncertain. Trimming removed 4 bases at V and 1 base at J, with 10 bases between. The CDR3 consists of 14 residues. Germline CDR1 reads SNHLY; CDR2 reads FYNNEI. CDR3 nucleotide sequence: TGTGCCAGCAGTGCAAGCGTTGGGAACACTGAAGCTTTCTTT. Translation: CASSASVGNTEAFF. The full variable domain, with the rest looked up from reference TRBV2 and TRBJ1-1, is EPEVTQTPSHQVTQMGQEVILRCVPISNHLYFYWYRQILGQKVEFLVSFYNNEISEKSEIFDDQFSVERPDGSNFTLKIRSTKLEDSAMYFCASSASVGNTEAFFGQGTRLTVV.

V usage is TRBV19 and J usage is TRBJ2-3; maybe TRBD1 (6 bases). Trimming shortened V by 5 bases and J by 3 bases, and 12 bases separated the two germline ends. In germline, CDR1 is LNHDA, CDR2 SQIVND (reference sequence). The CDR3 contains 14 residues. The CDR3 protein is CASSYRARTDTQYF. In DNA, the CDR3 is TGTGCCAGTAGTTACAGGGCGAGGACAGATACGCAGTATTTT.

V is TRBV11-3 and J is TRBJ1-2; TRBD1 is a possible D gene (5 bases). Trimming left V 5 bases short and J 4 bases short, with 11 bases between. This CDR3 contains 13 residues. Germline-derived CDR1 and CDR2 are SGHNT and YENEEA. CDR3 residues: CASSLGTGYGYTF. For the CDR3, the DNA is TGTGCCAGCAGCCTCGGGACGGGCTATGGCTACACCTTC.

The gene calls are TRBV7-2 and TRBJ1-3; no clear D gene. The CDR3 consists of 15 residues. The V and J ends lost 1 base and 2 bases respectively, with 9 bases between them. The germline V gene encodes CDR1 SGHTA and CDR2 FQGNSA. DNA of the CDR3: TGTGCCAGCAGCTTAGATGGGGTCCCTGGAAACACCATATATTTT. Amino acids: CASSLDGVPGNTIYF.

This clone was seen a handful of times. This chain joins TRBV4-1 and TRBJ1-5; possibly TRBD1 for D (6 bases). Germline V gene lookup returns CDR1 MGHRA and CDR2 YSYEKL. This CDR3 has 14 residues. V was cut by 4 bases and J by 1 base, with 8 bases left in between. For the CDR3, the DNA is TGCGCCAGCAGCCGGACAGAGAGCAATCAGCCCCAGCATTTT. Translation: CASSRTESNQPQHF.

V usage is TRBV2 and J usage is TRBJ2-7; D may be TRBD1 (6 bases). In germline, CDR1 is SNHLY, CDR2 FYNNEI. The CDR3 sequence is 13 residues long. Trimming cost V 2 bases and J 5 bases, with 10 bases left between them. The CDR3 nucleotides read TGTGCCAGCAGTGAACCGAACAGGGACGAGCAGTACTTC. It is translated as CASSEPNRDEQYF. Filled out from reference TRBV2 and TRBJ2-7, the complete variable domain reads EPEVTQTPSHQVTQMGQEVILRCVPISNHLYFYWYRQILGQKVEFLVSFYNNEISEKSEIFDDQFSVERPDGSNFTLKIRSTKLEDSAMYFCASSEPNRDEQYFGPGTRLTVT.

The rearrangement joins TRBV29-1 to TRBJ1-3; D is undetermined. The length of the CDR3 is 11 residues. Trimming pared 6 bases from V and 2 bases from J, leaving 5 bases between. Germline V gene lookup returns CDR1 SQVTM and CDR2 ANQGSEA. CDR3 nucleotides: TGCAGCGTGGCGGCTGGAAACACCATATATTTT. Protein sequence: CSVAAGNTIYF.

The chain has TRBV7-8 and TRBJ2-7; D perhaps matches TRBD2 (7 bases). The length of the CDR3 is 17 residues. Trimming left V 1 base short and J 3 bases short, with 19 bases between. Germline CDR1 is SGHVS and CDR2 is FQNEAQ. The CDR3 loop is CASSLVSRGGGIYEQYF. The CDR3 bases are TGTGCCAGCAGCTTAGTTAGTAGGGGAGGGGGAATCTACGAGCAGTACTTC.

The chain joins TRBV15 to TRBJ1-1; D perhaps matches TRBD1 (5 bases). The V and J ends lost 3 bases and 1 base respectively, with 9 bases between them. There are 14 residues in the CDR3. Germline V gene data show CDR1 as LNHNV and CDR2 as YYDKDF (reference sequence). The CDR3 DNA reads TGTGCCACCAGCAGGGGACGGAGGAACACTGAAGCTTTCTTT. Protein: CATSRGRRNTEAFF.

This chain links TRBV6-4 with TRBJ2-1; D assignment may be TRBD1 or TRBD2 (6 bases each). The CDR3 spans 16 residues. V was clipped by 7 bases and J by 10 bases, with 26 bases between them. Germline loops: CDR1 MRHNA, CDR2 SNTAGT. CDR3 residues: CASINQGKRRRGEQFF. The CDR3 DNA follows: TGTGCCAGCATTAATCAGGGGAAAAGGAGGAGGGGGGAGCAGTTCTTC.